These 5 T cell receptor beta chains were sequenced from one sample in a study of T cells in Graves' hyperthyroidism and ophthalmopathy. Authors of the study amplified TCR beta CDR3 regions from RNA transcripts. Initially, a first-round RT-PCR of the TCR CDR3 employed the HTBI primer set. TCRdb processed the multiplex PCR reads anew with MiXCR; each CDR3 protein has one entry. The sample lists roughly 640,000 distinct CDR3 sequences; more than 15% were seen once. Material: blood. These receptors were obtained from a woman between 40 and 50 years old with Graves' ophthalmopathy.

The chain joins TRBV19 to TRBJ2-5; possible D gene TRBD2, 7 bases. Germline CDR1 reads LNHDA; CDR2 reads SQIVND (reference sequence). Between the trimmed V and J ends, which lost 3 bases and 4 bases, there was a span of 12 bases. The CDR3 length is 14 residues. The CDR3 spells CASSINREGETQYF. The DNA for the CDR3 is TGTGCCAGTAGTATTAACAGGGAGGGAGAGACCCAGTACTTC.

The chain joins TRBV29-1 to TRBJ2-1, with TRBD1 identical over 9 bases. Per the germline V gene, CDR1 is SQVTM and CDR2 is ANQGSEA. V gave up 5 bases and J gave up 3 bases; unmatched junction bases: 2. The CDR3 consists of 13 residues. This CDR3 reads CSVTGGVYNEQFF. CDR3 nucleotides: TGCAGCGTTACAGGGGGCGTCTACAATGAGCAGTTCTTC.

Many counts were recorded for this clonotype. The rearrangement joins TRBV30 to TRBJ1-6, with D maybe TRBD1 (5 bases). Trimming took 2 bases from V and 10 from J, leaving 18 bases between them. The CDR3 consists of 15 residues. Germline loops: CDR1 GTSNPN, CDR2 SVGIG (reference sequence). The CDR3 loop is CAWSPPGRRGSPLHF. DNA for the CDR3: TGTGCCTGGAGTCCGCCGGGACGACGGGGGTCACCCCTCCACTTT.

This clonotype was seen ten or more times. This chain connects TRBV6-1 to TRBJ2-5; 8 positions match TRBD1. Germline values: CDR1 MNHNS, CDR2 SASEGT. There are 16 residues in the CDR3. Unmatched junction bases numbered 6, after V lost 1 base and J lost 2 bases. The DNA for the CDR3 is TGTGCCAGCAGTGAAGTCAGTGGGACAGGTCAAGAGACCCAGTACTTC. Encoded protein: CASSEVSGTGQETQYF.

This clonotype was counted ten times or more. This chain uses TRBV12-3 or TRBV12-4 with TRBJ1-5; no clear D gene. Trimming took off 3 bases at V and 7 bases at J, with 7 bases between the two ends. The CDR3 spans 12 residues. CDR3 in amino acids: CASSFRLQPQHF. In nucleotides, the CDR3 is TGTGCCAGCAGTTTTCGACTCCAGCCCCAGCATTTT.